This T cell receptor (beta chain) emerged from a study of T cell responses to AZD1222 COVID-19 vaccine (dated by TCRdb to the early 2020s). For the study in its entirety: Because spike-specific TCR depth and breadth did not differ between the two schedules, AZD1222 recipients who got a second dose at roughly 4 weeks were pooled with those who got a second dose at roughly 12 weeks. A total of about 230 trial participants underwent TCR sequencing, of whom 207 received two doses of AZD1222 and some 26 received two doses of the MenACWY control vaccine. Trial participants were enrolled into age subgroups of 18-55, 56-69 and 70-plus years, which contained about 160, 30 and 59 TCR-sequenced participants, respectively.

Explained via the paper, the time point label denotes: baseline before first vaccination. Vaccinee samples were obtained from the UK trials COV001 and COV002, which included a single-blind randomized controlled phase 2/3 trial of AZD1222 (ChAdOx1 nCoV-19) in healthy adults. Trial participant PBMC samples were collected at day 0 and day 28 after the second dose for TCRbeta chain sequencing. Details on this clone: Its antigen specificity is not known. Per-base quality was not reported, and no clone a single base away is much larger than it.

General findings and caveats noted by the study authors: Reportedly, close to half of the unique spike-specific TCRs recognized epitopes lying outside the regions that are mutated in the B.1.351 and B.1.1.7 variants. Participants were mostly white British and included more females than males, and it was suggested by the authors that clonal diversity may have been underestimated. Conclusions about previously exposed vaccinees were limited because only 6 or 7 AZD1222 recipients were SARS-CoV-2 seropositive at baseline. Because no day 14 peak-response samples were available, the repertoires could be characterized only after the peak T cell response. Vaccine-associated CD4 TCRs spanned the whole spike protein, with dominant responses in regions 160-218 and 743-854. In the small 56-69-year group, the increase in depth fell short of significance, most likely because of low power. A significant rise in spike-specific TCR breadth and depth was observed after two AZD1222 doses relative to day 0 and relative to MenACWY recipients.

The CDR3 regions of human TCRbeta chains were analyzed by immunosequencing. The original pipeline was this. TCRs in the repertoires were compared against a reference library of SARS-CoV-2-specific TCRs that had been generated with the MIRA antigen-specificity platform. Breadth meant the fraction of unique TCRs that were SARS-CoV-2-associated, whereas depth meant the fraction of total T cells that were SARS-CoV-2-associated. Using the MIRA data, each spike-specific TCR was assigned both to the spike region to which the TCR was reactive and to a CD4 or CD8 class. Log10-transformed breadth and depth values were compared by one-way ANOVA with Sidak's multiple comparisons tests. TCRdb provides this immuneACCESS table in a form limited to in-frame rearrangements. Some clones are lacking; in checked studies, under half of them reflect an unresolved V gene, and why the rest are absent is not known. V and J calls and clone size are those listed in that table; D and trimming were worked out from the DNA. This sample is represented by roughly 180,000 clones; 90% to 95% of them were singletons. Of the sample, roughly a tenth falls within the top ten clones.

CDR1 and CDR2 were assigned from the germline V gene as MDHEN and SYDVKM. The CDR3 runs 13 residues from the cysteine to the phenylalanine. Of all the DNA, just the CDR3 is kept, 39 bases in frame from base 1. The junction shows trimming of 2 bases on V and 4 bases on J, plus 5 bases between the germline ends. This clonotype originated in an adult in good health. The chain is made from TRBV28 and TRBJ2-2; no D gene is confidently identified. Source: peripheral blood, taken on day 0 of AZD1222 vaccination. The nucleotide sequence is TGTGCCAGCAGTTTAGGTACCACCGGGGAGCTGTTTTTT. This is translated as CASSLGTTGELFF.